This T cell receptor (beta chain) came from a study of blood T cell repertoires in COVID-19. Study-wide context: From T cells, B-cell-depleted T cells, or PBMCs came the material, which was cDNA or gDNA.

This CDR3 is 17 amino acids long. With 6 bases removed from V and 1 base from J, the gap between germline ends came to 22 bases. Germline V gene lookup returns CDR1 SGHRS and CDR2 YFSETQ. Original data processing: Reference gene primer amplification gave estimated nucleated cell counts. Libraries were prepared by immunoSEQ multiplex PCR; TCRdb keeps only in-frame clonotypes and omits some of them. Clone size and the V and J calls come from that table; the DNA yielded D and trimming. The sample has about 87,000 clones, about 88% seen once. The chain joins TRBV5-1 to TRBJ2-5, with TRBD2 as a possible D gene (6 bases). The receptor was isolated from a man aged 35 to 55 with acute or convalescent COVID-19. The sequencing sample was made of peripheral blood. As DNA, the CDR3 is TGCGCCAGCAAGCCGAATGGGGCCACTAGCTCCCAAGAGACCCAGTACTTC. Translated, it gives CASKPNGATSSQETQYF.